This TCR beta chain was obtained from a study of blood T cell repertoires in COVID-19. Across the whole study: Samples representing acute and convalescent COVID-19 were sourced from the United States, Italy and Spain.

This CDR3 spans 16 amino acids. CDR1 KGHSH and CDR2 LQKENI come from the germline V gene. Trimming took 3 bases from V and 0 from J; bases not matched to a gene: 7. Using immunoSEQ multiplex PCR, the repertoire was profiled, and TCRdb retains in-frame clones only, with some absent. This sample carries some 180,000 clones, roughly 84% of them seen once, and the ten largest clones take approximately 3%. The V and J genes are TRBV18 and TRBJ1-2, with 7 bases identical to TRBD1. The TCR sequence derives from a woman aged 25 to 39 who had been exposed to COVID-19. The sequenced sample was PBMCs or T cells enriched from blood (not recorded which). The CDR3 DNA sequence: TGTGCCAGCTCACCTCGAGGACAGGCGGCTAACTATGGCTACACCTTC. This sequence encodes CASSPRGQAANYGYTF.